The clone carrying this T cell receptor beta chain was seen more than once but under ten times. Its antigen is not known. The data were obtained in a study of identical twins. TCRdb passed the 5' RACE reads through MiXCR, listing each CDR3 protein once. Here the sample spans about 690,000 distinct CDR3 sequences, around 5.7% being singletons. The study's findings and limits: Analyses of zero insertions could be partly confounded by invariant MAIT and iNKT cells. Shared out-of-frame alpha sequences (those common to twins) showed excess low generation probability. Fewer insertions marked abundant cord blood beta clonotypes; young adult naive trended weakly, memory not at all. Beta out-of-frame twin sharing showed a weaker excess.

This receptor was taken from a man between 18 and 29 years old in good health. The material sequenced was naive T cells sorted from blood.

The DNA for the CDR3 is TGCAGTGCTATACATCCCGGGACCCACTACGAGCAGTACTTC. It translates to CSAIHPGTHYEQYF. The chain combines TRBV20-1 with TRBJ2-7; TRBD1 or TRBD2 may be the D gene (5 bases each). V was cut by 4 bases and J by 3 bases, with 16 bases left in between. Germline CDR1 is DFQATT and CDR2 is SNEGSKA (reference sequence). The CDR3 is 14 amino acids.